This T cell receptor beta chain originates from a study of blood T cell repertoires in COVID-19 (dated by TCRdb to the early 2020s). Regarding the study in general: Collaborator samples came from the United States, Italy and Spain and covered acute and convalescent phases of COVID-19. The material from the prospective study consisted of cDNA or gDNA derived from T cells, B-cell-depleted T cells, or PBMCs. The dataset comprised deeply sampled blood TCRbeta repertoires from subjects exposed to, actively infected with, or recovered from COVID-19. The repertoires were released in a freely available public database intended as a resource for research on the immune response to SARS-CoV-2. Samples were obtained from the ongoing ImmuneRACE study (first 160 participants) and from some 1,300 subjects provided by 6 global collaborators. A de-identified subject ID, COVID-19 status, age in years and sex were almost always included in the sample metadata. HLA class I and class II types, where available, came from metadata supplied by the sample provider rather than from assay-based typing. What the study reported, not specific to this receptor: Clinical and demographic metadata were provided uncurated, with the amount varying by source and participant.

Each collaborating institution followed its own protocols to collect whole blood in K2EDTA tubes. Collaborator samples were shipped for TCRbeta analysis as frozen whole blood, isolated PBMCs, or DNA extracted from either sample type. This clone appeared once. Its antigen has not been determined. No much larger clonotype is one base removed from it; base qualities were not supplied. TCRbeta CDR3 regions were amplified from genomic DNA using the immunoSEQ Assay, a bias-controlled multiplex PCR. The study's processing was this. The number of nucleated cells in each sample was estimated from the amplification of reference gene primers within the assay. Sequence reads were collapsed and filtered to measure the absolute abundance of every unique TCRbeta CDR3 rearrangement. Productive Simpson clonality was computed per sample as the square root of Simpson's diversity index over productive rearrangements. Sourced from immuneACCESS, this table was stored by TCRdb with only in-frame sequences that have V and J called. A share of the clones is absent; for the studies checked, an unresolved V gene accounts for under half, and the remainder has no known explanation. D and trimming were read from the DNA, whereas the V and J calls and clone size are those reported in that table. The sample table records about 130,000 clones; roughly four fifths of these occur just once. More than 2.5% of the sample belongs to the ten largest clones.

V is reduced by 5 bases and J by 3 bases, leaving a spacing of 10 bases between them. As encoded in the germline V gene, CDR1 is SGHTA while CDR2 is FQGTGA. The CDR3 sequence holds 14 residues, the cysteine and phenylalanine included. Only the CDR3 DNA stays, 42 bases, in frame from base 1. The rearrangement joined TRBV7-3 to TRBJ2-2; the D gene is perhaps TRBD1, from 6 matching bases. This TCR came from a woman of 80 years or more with acute or convalescent COVID-19. The sequencing sample was made of peripheral blood. In nucleotide form, the sequence is TGTGCCAGCAGCGCACAGGGTCACACCGGGGAGCTGTTTTTT. The translation is CASSAQGHTGELFF. Outside the CDR3, residues come from the reference TRBV7-3 and TRBJ2-2 proteins, so the full variable domain is: GAGVSQTPSNKVTEKGKYVELRCDPISGHTALYWYRQSLGQGPEFLIYFQGTGAADDSGLPNDRFFAVRPEGSVSTLKIQRTERGDSAVYLCASSAQGHTGELFFGEGSRLTVL.